This TCR beta chain derives from a study of shared clonotypes between healthy human individuals. Study observations and caveats: Generally, naive subsets (rather than memory subsets) showed larger estimated richness. Some naive CD4 clonotypes, about 5%, turned up in common across several donors.

Points on this clone: What it binds is unknown.

The run depth of the assay was deep. TCRdb keeps only in-frame clones here, not all; method: immunoSEQ multiplex PCR. Of roughly 530,000 clones listed, around 96% are singletons. There are 15 residues in the CDR3. In germline, CDR1 is SGHAT, CDR2 FQNNGV. This sequence originates from a woman in her twenties or thirties in good health. Material: naive CD4+ T cells sorted from blood. Subset reported: CD45RA+ positively selected. The chain uses TRBV11-2 and TRBJ2-5, with 11 bases matching TRBD2. Matching the DNA end better, TRBJ2-7 makes the J call doubtful. The CDR3: CASSLGLAGTYEQYF. The DNA for the CDR3 is TGTGCCAGCAGCTTAGGACTAGCGGGAACCTACGAGCAGTACTTC.